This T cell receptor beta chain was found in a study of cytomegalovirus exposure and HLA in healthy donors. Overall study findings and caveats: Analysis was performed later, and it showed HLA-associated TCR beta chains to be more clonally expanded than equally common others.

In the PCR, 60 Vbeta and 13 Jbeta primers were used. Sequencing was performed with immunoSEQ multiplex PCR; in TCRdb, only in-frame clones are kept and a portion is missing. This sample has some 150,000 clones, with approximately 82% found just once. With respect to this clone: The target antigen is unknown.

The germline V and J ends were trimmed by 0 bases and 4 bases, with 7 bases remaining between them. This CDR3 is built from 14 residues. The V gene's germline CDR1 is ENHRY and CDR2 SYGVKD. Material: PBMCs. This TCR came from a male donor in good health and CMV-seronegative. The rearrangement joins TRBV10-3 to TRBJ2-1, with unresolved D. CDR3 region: CAISESSSYNEQFF. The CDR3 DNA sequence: TGTGCCATCAGTGAGTCGAGCTCATACAATGAGCAGTTCTTC.